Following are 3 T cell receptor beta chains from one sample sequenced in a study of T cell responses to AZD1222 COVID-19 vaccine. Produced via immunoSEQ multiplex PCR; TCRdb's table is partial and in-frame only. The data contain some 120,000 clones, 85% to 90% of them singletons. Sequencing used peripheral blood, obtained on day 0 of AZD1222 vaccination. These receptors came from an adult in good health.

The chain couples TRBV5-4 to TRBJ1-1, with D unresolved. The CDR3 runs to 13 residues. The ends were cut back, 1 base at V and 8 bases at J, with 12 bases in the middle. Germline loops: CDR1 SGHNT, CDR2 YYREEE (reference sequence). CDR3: CASSLPSRVEAFF. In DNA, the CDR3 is TGTGCCAGCAGCTTGCCGTCACGGGTGGAAGCTTTCTTT. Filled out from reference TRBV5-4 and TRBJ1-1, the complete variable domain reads ETGVTQSPTHLIKTRGQQVTLRCSSQSGHNTVSWYQQALGQGPQFIFQYYREEENGRGNFPPRFSGLQFPNYSSELNVNALELDDSALYLCASSLPSRVEAFFGQGTRLTVV.

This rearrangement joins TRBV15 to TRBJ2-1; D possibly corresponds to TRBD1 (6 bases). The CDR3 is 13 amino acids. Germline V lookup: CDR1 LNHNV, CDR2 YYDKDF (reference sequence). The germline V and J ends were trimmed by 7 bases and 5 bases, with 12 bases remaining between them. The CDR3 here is CATNLRGNNEQFF. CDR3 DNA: TGTGCCACCAACCTGAGGGGGAACAATGAGCAGTTCTTC.

CDR3 in DNA: TGTGCCAGCAGCAAAGGGAGCTGCGGGAGGGCCCTCTACGAGCAGTACTTC. Translating gives CASSKGSCGRALYEQYF. The genes are TRBV21-1 and TRBJ2-7; the table's D call TRBD2 went unverified against the DNA. TRBV21-1 is shown as a pseudogene. The CDR3 covers 17 residues.